One and the same sample provided the 10 T cell receptor beta chains below, sequenced in a study of blood T cell dynamics during melanoma immunotherapy. Time point specified: week 3, after first cycle of checkpoint inhibitor. Produced via immunoSEQ multiplex PCR; TCRdb's table is partial and in-frame only. The profile shows roughly 12,000 clones, about 88% of them singletons. Sequences were derived from blood, sampled from a patient treated with checkpoint blockade. These receptors were taken from a human donor with melanoma.

The rearrangement joins TRBV7-2 to TRBJ2-5; no firm D call. Germline V lookup: CDR1 SGHTA, CDR2 FQGNSA. The V gene lost 1 base and the J gene lost 5 bases, with 5 bases spanning the gap. CDR3 size: 12 residues. The CDR3 bases are TGTGCCAGCAGCTTAGAATCGGAGACCCAGTACTTC. Encoded protein: CASSLESETQYF.

This sequence joins TRBV9 and TRBJ1-5; TRBD1 is a possible D gene (5 bases). Germline CDR1 reads SGDLS; CDR2 reads YYNGEE. The V gene lost 2 bases and the J gene lost 3 bases, with 9 bases spanning the gap. CDR3 length: 14 residues. The CDR3 sequence: CASSVGRTNQPQHF. The CDR3 nucleotides are TGTGCCAGCAGCGTGGGACGGACCAATCAGCCCCAGCATTTT. Filled out from reference TRBV9 and TRBJ1-5, the complete variable domain reads DSGVTQTPKHLITATGQRVTLRCSPRSGDLSVYWYQQSLDQGLQFLIQYYNGEERAKGNILERFSAQQFPDLHSELNLSSLELGDSALYFCASSVGRTNQPQHFGDGTRLSIL.

V gene TRBV27 combines with J gene TRBJ2-7; 11 bases agree with TRBD2. This CDR3 is built from 17 residues. CDR1 is MNHEY, CDR2 SMNVEV, per germline (reference sequence). The junction had 10 bases not matched to a gene; V was cut back by 6 bases and J by 0 bases. CDR3 DNA: TGTGCCAGCAGCCCCAATTATAGCGGGGGGGGCTCCTACGAGCAGTACTTC. This translates into CASSPNYSGGGSYEQYF.

The chain has TRBV7-2 and TRBJ2-7, with D tentatively TRBD2 (6 bases). CDR1 and CDR2 (germline): SGHTA, FQGNSA. The CDR3 consists of 14 residues. V lost 2 bases and J 7 bases, leaving 15 bases between the germline ends. CDR3 residues: CASSLSGPTREQYF. As DNA, the CDR3 is TGTGCCAGCAGCTTAAGCGGGCCGACTAGAGAGCAGTACTTC.

The chain joins TRBV5-1 to TRBJ2-5, with 9 bases fitting TRBD1. The CDR3 consists of 16 residues. Germline V CDR1 and CDR2: SGHRS, YFSETQ. The ends lost 1 base at V and 2 bases at J; junction bases unmatched: 6. CDR3 DNA: TGCGCCAGCAGCTTGTCCCCGGGACAGGGTCAAGAGACCCAGTACTTC. Amino acids: CASSLSPGQGQETQYF.

The chain uses TRBV4-3 and TRBJ2-6, with a possible D match to TRBD2 (6 bases). The ends were cut back, 5 bases at V and 6 bases at J, with 14 bases in the middle. The CDR3 contains 15 residues. CDR1 and CDR2 from the germline V gene are LGHNA and YSLEER. CDR3 DNA sequence: TGCGCCAGCAGCTACTTGGGGGACTCGGCCAACGTCCTGACTTTC. This gives the protein CASSYLGDSANVLTF.

The rearrangement joins TRBV28 to TRBJ2-2; D remains ambiguous. V was cut by 5 bases and J by 5 bases, with 6 bases left in between. The CDR3 spans 12 residues. The germline CDR1 and CDR2 sequences are MDHEN and SYDVKM. The CDR3 DNA is TGTGCCAGCAGTCCGATGACCGGGGAGCTGTTTTTT. Its translation is CASSPMTGELFF.

V is TRBV19 and J is TRBJ1-2; D perhaps matches TRBD1 (5 bases). Trimming left V 5 bases short and J 8 bases short, with 9 bases between. The CDR3 consists of 11 residues. Germline CDR1 and CDR2: LNHDA and SQIVND (reference sequence). This chain's CDR3 is CASSQGVGYTF. CDR3 coding DNA: TGTGCCAGTAGTCAGGGCGTGGGCTACACCTTC.

This clone was found once. This chain uses TRBV7-9 with TRBJ2-7; D gene uncertain. Trimming left V 5 bases short and J 2 bases short, with 4 bases between. CDR3 length: 11 residues. Germline V gives CDR1 SEHNR, CDR2 FQNEAQ (reference sequence). CDR3 loop: CASSRAYEQYF. DNA of the CDR3: TGTGCCAGCAGCCGAGCCTACGAGCAGTACTTC.

V usage is TRBV6-6 and J usage is TRBJ1-1, with 7 nucleotides matching TRBD1. Germline CDR1 MNHNY, CDR2 SVGAGI (reference sequence). J lost 11 bases, V lost 9 bases, and 9 bases had no gene match. The CDR3 contains 11 residues. In DNA form, the CDR3 reads TGTGCCAGTTTCAACAGGGGAAGGGCTTTCTTT. The encoded protein is CASFNRGRAFF.